This TCR beta chain stems from a study of blood T cell repertoires in COVID-19. Study-wide background: Samples came from the United States, Italy and Spain, spanning acute and convalescent COVID-19. Nucleic acid was either cDNA or gDNA, and it came from T cells, B-cell-depleted T cells, or PBMCs.

As originally analysed: The authors estimated nucleated cell counts from reference gene primer amplification. Profiled with immunoSEQ multiplex PCR; TCRdb holds only in-frame clones, not every one. Clone size and V and J calls were adopted from that table, with D and trimming inferred from the DNA. This sample yields a few hundred thousand clones, of which over 75% are seen a single time; roughly 2% belongs to the top ten. V lost 2 bases and J 5 bases, leaving 10 bases between the germline ends. Germline V lookup: CDR1 SGHRS, CDR2 YFSETQ. There are 13 residues in the CDR3. This TCR derives from a man under 40 who had recovered from COVID-19. The chain is built from TRBV5-1 and TRBJ1-1, with a tentative D call TRBD1 (5 bases). Sequenced: peripheral blood. The DNA for the CDR3 is TGCGCCAGCAGCTTCAGGGCTGGAACTGAAGCTTTCTTT. This translates into CASSFRAGTEAFF.